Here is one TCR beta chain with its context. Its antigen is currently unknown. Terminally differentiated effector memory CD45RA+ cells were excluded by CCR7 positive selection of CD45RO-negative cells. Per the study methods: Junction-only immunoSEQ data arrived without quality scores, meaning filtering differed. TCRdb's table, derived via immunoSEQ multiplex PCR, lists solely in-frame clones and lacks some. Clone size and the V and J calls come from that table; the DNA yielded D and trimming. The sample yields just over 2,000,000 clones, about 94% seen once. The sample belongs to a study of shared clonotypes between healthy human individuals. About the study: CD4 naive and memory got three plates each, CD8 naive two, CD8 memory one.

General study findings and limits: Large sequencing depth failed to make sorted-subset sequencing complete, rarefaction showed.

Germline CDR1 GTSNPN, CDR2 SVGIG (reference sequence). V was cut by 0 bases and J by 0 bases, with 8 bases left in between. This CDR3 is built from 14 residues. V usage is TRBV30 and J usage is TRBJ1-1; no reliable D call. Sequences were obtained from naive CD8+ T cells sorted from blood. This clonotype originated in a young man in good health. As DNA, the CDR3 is TGTGCCTGGAGTGTTGACCCTTTGAACACTGAAGCTTTCTTT. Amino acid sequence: CAWSVDPLNTEAFF.